This is a list of T cell receptor beta chains from one sample in a study of blood T cells in healthy people across ages. TCRdb re-called the 5' RACE reads through MiXCR, storing one row per CDR3 protein. The sample lists about 1 million distinct CDR3 sequences, about 25% occurring once. The data were also submitted as part of a second study, on T cells of mothers and their children.

Sequencing input: blood. The receptor set was obtained from a girl aged 2-10 years in good health. CDR3s include the opening cysteine and the closing phenylalanine or tryptophan. Not every row has a clone size; where given, it reads once, few, many or a size class.

abundance: many; v_gene: TRBV11-2; CDR3aa: CASSPGLLEGLETQYF
abundance: -; v_gene: TRBV20-1; CDR3aa: CSASYRRFEAFF
abundance: few; v_gene: TRBV27; CDR3aa: CASSFDREQTQYF
abundance: few; v_gene: TRBV5-1; CDR3aa: CASSSSRGTFVEAFF
abundance: few; v_gene: TRBV6-5; CDR3aa: CASSYQDRADTGELFF
abundance: -; v_gene: TRBV27; CDR3aa: CASNMAGQETQYF
abundance: -; v_gene: TRBV19; CDR3aa: CATSSGGEQFF
abundance: -; v_gene: TRBV5-6; CDR3aa: CASSGRDKYYNEQFF
abundance: -; v_gene: TRBV18; CDR3aa: CASSPSGQGNTGELFF
abundance: few; v_gene: TRBV21-1; CDR3aa: CASSNMTGGATDTQYF
abundance: -; v_gene: TRBV14; CDR3aa: CASSRLGRPANEQFF
abundance: few; v_gene: TRBV29-1; CDR3aa: CSVVETGAETQYF
abundance: -; v_gene: TRBV4-3; CDR3aa: CASTSETGGEQYF
abundance: -; v_gene: TRBV11-2; CDR3aa: CASSDRDTNEKLFF
abundance: once; v_gene: TRBV10-3; CDR3aa: CAISATGKGADIQYF
abundance: -; v_gene: TRBV5-1; CDR3aa: CASSQTVASEQYF
abundance: few; v_gene: TRBV19; CDR3aa: CASSIAGQGTAKNIQYF
abundance: -; v_gene: TRBV5-6; CDR3aa: CASSAGQGEYF
abundance: -; v_gene: TRBV7-3; CDR3aa: CASSSRRGAGVEETQYF
abundance: few; v_gene: TRBV7-2; CDR3aa: CASSADGKLQAFF
abundance: -; v_gene: TRBV24-1; CDR3aa: CATSDQRGSGTQYF
abundance: -; v_gene: TRBV20-1; CDR3aa: CSARDISGVETQYF
abundance: few; v_gene: TRBV29-1; CDR3aa: CSVEVGQDLRVGGYTF
abundance: -; v_gene: TRBV28; CDR3aa: CASSLQQGRETQYF
abundance: -; v_gene: TRBV27; CDR3aa: CASSLSVGGVGKTYEQYF
abundance: -; v_gene: TRBV20-1; CDR3aa: CSAQLGTSGYNEQFF